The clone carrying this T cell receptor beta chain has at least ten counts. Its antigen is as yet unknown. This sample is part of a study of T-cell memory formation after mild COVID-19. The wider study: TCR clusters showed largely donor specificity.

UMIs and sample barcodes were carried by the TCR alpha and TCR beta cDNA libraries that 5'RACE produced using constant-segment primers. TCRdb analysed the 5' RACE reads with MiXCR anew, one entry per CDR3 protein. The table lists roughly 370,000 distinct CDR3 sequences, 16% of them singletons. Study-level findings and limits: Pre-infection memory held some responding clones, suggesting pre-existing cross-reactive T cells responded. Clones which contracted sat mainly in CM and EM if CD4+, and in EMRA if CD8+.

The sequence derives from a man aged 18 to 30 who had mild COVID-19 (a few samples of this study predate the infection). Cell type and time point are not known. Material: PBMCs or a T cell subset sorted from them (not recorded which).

As DNA, the CDR3 is TGTGCCAGCAGTGACGGACTAGCCACAGATACGCAGTATTTT. Translated, it gives CASSDGLATDTQYF. The chain recombines TRBV6-4 with TRBJ2-3; 8 bases line up with TRBD2. The J segment lost 2 bases and the V segment lost 2 bases, leaving 0 bases of the junction unmatched. The CDR3 runs 14 residues. In germline, CDR1 is MRHNA, CDR2 SNTAGT.